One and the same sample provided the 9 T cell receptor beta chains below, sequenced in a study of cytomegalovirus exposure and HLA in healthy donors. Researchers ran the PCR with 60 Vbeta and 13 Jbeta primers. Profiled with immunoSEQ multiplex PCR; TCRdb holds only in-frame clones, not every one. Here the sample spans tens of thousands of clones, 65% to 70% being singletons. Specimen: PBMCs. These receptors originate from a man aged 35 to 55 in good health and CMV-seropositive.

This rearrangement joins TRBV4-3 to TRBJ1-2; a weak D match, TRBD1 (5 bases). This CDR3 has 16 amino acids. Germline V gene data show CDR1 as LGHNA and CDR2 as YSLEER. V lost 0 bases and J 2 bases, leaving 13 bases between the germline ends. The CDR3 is CASSQDQGTANYGYTF. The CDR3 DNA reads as TGCGCCAGCAGCCAAGACCAGGGTACTGCCAACTATGGCTACACCTTC.

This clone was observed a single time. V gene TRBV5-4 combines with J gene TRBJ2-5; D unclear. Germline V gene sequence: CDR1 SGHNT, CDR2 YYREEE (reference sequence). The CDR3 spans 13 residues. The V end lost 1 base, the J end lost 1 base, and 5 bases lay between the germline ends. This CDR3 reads CASSLNSQETQYF. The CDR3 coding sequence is TGTGCCAGCAGCTTGAACTCCCAAGAGACCCAGTACTTC.

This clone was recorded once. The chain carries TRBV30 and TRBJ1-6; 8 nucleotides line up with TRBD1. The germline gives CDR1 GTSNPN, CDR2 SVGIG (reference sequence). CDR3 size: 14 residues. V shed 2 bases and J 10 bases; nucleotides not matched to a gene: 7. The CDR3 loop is CAWSSGGAESPLHF. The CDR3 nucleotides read TGTGCCTGGAGTTCAGGGGGCGCCGAGTCACCCCTCCACTTT.

This chain's CDR3 is CASSFGGRETQYF. CDR3 DNA: TGTGCCAGCAGCTTCGGGGGGCGCGAGACCCAGTACTTC. V and J are TRBV11-2 and TRBJ2-5, with a possible D match to TRBD2 (7 bases). Per germline, CDR1 SGHAT and CDR2 FQNNGV. This CDR3 has 13 residues. The ends were cut back, 3 bases at V and 5 bases at J, with 10 bases in the middle.

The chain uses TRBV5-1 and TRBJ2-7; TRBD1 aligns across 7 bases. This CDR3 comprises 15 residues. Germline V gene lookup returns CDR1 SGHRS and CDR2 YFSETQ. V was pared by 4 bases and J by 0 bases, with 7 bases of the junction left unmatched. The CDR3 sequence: CASSIGTASSYEQYF. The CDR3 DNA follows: TGCGCCAGCAGCATCGGGACAGCCAGCTCCTACGAGCAGTACTTC.

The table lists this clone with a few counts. DNA for the CDR3: TGTGCCAGCAGCCAAAGCACGAATCAGCCCCAGCATTTT. Translated: CASSQSTNQPQHF. The chain employs TRBV7-2 and TRBJ1-5; D remains ambiguous. Germline CDR1 reads SGHTA; CDR2 reads FQGNSA. The CDR3 is 13 residues long. Trimming shortened V by 5 bases and J by 4 bases, and 9 bases separated the two germline ends.

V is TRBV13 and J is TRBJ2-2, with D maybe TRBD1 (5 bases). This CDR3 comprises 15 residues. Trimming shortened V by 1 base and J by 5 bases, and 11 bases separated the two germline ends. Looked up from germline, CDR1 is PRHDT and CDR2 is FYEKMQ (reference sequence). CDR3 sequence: CASSLVSGMTGELFF. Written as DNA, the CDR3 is TGTGCCAGCAGCTTAGTGTCAGGGATGACCGGGGAGCTGTTTTTT.

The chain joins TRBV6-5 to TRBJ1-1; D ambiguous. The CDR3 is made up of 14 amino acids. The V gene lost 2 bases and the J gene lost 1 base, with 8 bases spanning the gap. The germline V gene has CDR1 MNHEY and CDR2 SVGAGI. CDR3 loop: CASSYRGPNTEAFF. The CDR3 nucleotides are TGTGCCAGCAGTTACAGAGGGCCGAACACTGAAGCTTTCTTT.

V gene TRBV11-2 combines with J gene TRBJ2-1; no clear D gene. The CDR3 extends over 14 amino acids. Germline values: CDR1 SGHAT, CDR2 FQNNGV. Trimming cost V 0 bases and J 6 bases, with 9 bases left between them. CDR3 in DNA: TGTGCCAGCAGCTTAGACCCCTTCCCCAATGAGCAGTTCTTC. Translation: CASSLDPFPNEQFF.